This TCR beta chain derives from a study of blood T cell repertoires in COVID-19 (dated by TCRdb to 2020 to 2022). A note on the overall study: Collaborator samples came from the United States, Italy and Spain and covered acute and convalescent phases of COVID-19. The material from the prospective study consisted of cDNA or gDNA derived from T cells, B-cell-depleted T cells, or PBMCs. Subjects who had been exposed to COVID-19, were actively infected with it, or had recovered from it provided the deeply sampled blood TCRbeta repertoires that made up the dataset. The repertoires were made available in a free public database intended to serve as a resource for research on the immune response to SARS-CoV-2. Samples were obtained from the ongoing ImmuneRACE study (first 160 participants) and from 950 to 1,500 subjects provided by 6 global collaborators. Nearly every sample came with metadata listing a de-identified subject ID, COVID-19 status, age in years and sex. Where available, HLA class I and class II types were taken from metadata supplied by the sample provider and were not determined by assay-based typing. The study at large found these results: How much clinical and demographic metadata was included differed by source and by participant, and the metadata was provided uncurated.

TCRbeta CDR3 regions were amplified from genomic DNA by means of the immunoSEQ Assay, a bias-controlled multiplex PCR. From the authors' description of their analysis: Nucleated cell counts per sample were estimated from amplification of reference gene primers within the assay. To quantify the absolute abundance of each unique TCRbeta CDR3 rearrangement, sequence reads were collapsed and filtered. Productive Simpson clonality was computed per sample as the square root of Simpson's diversity index over productive rearrangements. TCRdb took this table from immuneACCESS and kept in-frame rearrangements with V and J called. Such tables lack part of the clones; where checked against another copy, unresolved V genes explain under half of the gap, and the rest is unexplained. The V and J calls and clone size come from that table; D and trimming were worked out from the DNA. In all, the sample holds fewer than 200,000 clones, and more than 65% of those were seen once. In total, the top ten clones hold about 6% of the sample.

Participants in the prospective study were aged about 18 to 95 years, lived in about two dozen United States geographic areas, and enrolled through a virtual design. In the prospective study, cohorts were assigned on the basis of participant-reported clinical history obtained from a screening survey and a study questionnaire. In the prospective study, whole blood, serum and a nasopharyngeal or oropharyngeal swab were collected from each participant by mobile phlebotomists. Over a 2-month period, participants in the prospective study had the option of providing additional blood draws and questionnaires. Before DNA extraction, blood samples from the prospective study were shipped at room temperature or frozen. Regarding this clone: Its antigen is unknown. There are no base qualities to consult, and no much larger clone falls within one base.

Material for sequencing was PBMCs or T cells enriched from blood (not recorded which). This receptor was identified in a woman aged 40 to 50 with acute COVID-19.

The CDR3 in this case is CASSFVRNYGYTF. DNA sequence: TGTGCCAGCAGTTTCGTGCGGAACTATGGCTACACCTTC. The chain is assembled from TRBV28 and TRBJ1-2; too little of a D gene remains to name it. The CDR3 has 13 amino acids, counting the end cysteine and phenylalanine. Only the CDR3 DNA stays, 39 bases, in frame from base 1. V is shortened by 3 bases, J by 2 bases, and the region joining them spans 7 bases. CDR1 is given as MDHEN and CDR2 as SYDVKM, both from the germline V gene.